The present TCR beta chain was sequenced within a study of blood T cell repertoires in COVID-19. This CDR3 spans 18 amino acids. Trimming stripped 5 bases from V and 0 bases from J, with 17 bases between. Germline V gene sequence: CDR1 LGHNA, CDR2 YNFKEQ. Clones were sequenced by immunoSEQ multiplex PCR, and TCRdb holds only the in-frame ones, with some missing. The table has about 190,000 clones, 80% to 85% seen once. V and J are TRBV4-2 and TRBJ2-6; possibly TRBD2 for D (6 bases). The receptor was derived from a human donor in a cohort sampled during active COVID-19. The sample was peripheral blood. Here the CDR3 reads CASSVIGGSVSGANVLTF. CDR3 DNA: TGTGCCAGCAGCGTGATCGGGGGATCGGTCTCTGGGGCCAACGTCCTGACTTTC.